These 7 T cell receptor beta chains were all obtained from the same sample, sequenced in a study of breast tumors, draining lymph nodes, adjacent tissues. TCRdb analysed the multiplex PCR reads with MiXCR anew, one entry per CDR3 protein. The sample yields 150,000 to 200,000 distinct CDR3 sequences, about 34% seen once. Axillary draining lymph nodes of breast cancer patients supplied the node samples. Sequenced sample: axillary lymph node tissue. All receptors come from a female donor with breast cancer. Some clones in this sample may be carry-over from other donors' samples.

This clonotype was recorded at least ten times. V and J are TRBV11-1 and TRBJ1-6, with a weak D call TRBD1 (5 bases). CDR1 is SGHAT and CDR2 is FQDESV in the germline V gene (reference sequence). This CDR3 is 12 amino acids long. Trimming stripped 4 bases from V and 10 bases from J, with 8 bases between. The CDR3 DNA sequence: TGTGCCAGCAGCTGGGGCCGATCACCCCTCCACTTT. Amino acids: CASSWGRSPLHF.

This chain joins TRBV24-1 and TRBJ2-3, with TRBD2 identical over 8 bases. This CDR3 is 15 amino acids long. The J segment lost 6 bases and the V segment lost 5 bases, leaving 9 bases of the junction unmatched. CDR1 is KGHDR and CDR2 is SFDVKD in the germline V gene. CDR3 in amino acids: CATSGSSGGADTQYF. CDR3 coding DNA: TGTGCCACCAGTGGATCCTCCGGGGGGGCGGATACGCAGTATTTT.

This clonotype appeared a few times. The chain links TRBV28 to TRBJ1-5, with D possibly matching TRBD1 (5 bases). The CDR3 has 16 residues. V lost 2 bases and J 6 bases, leaving 17 bases between the germline ends. Looked up from germline, CDR1 is MDHEN and CDR2 is SYDVKM. The CDR3 spells CASSLAPLGGAQPQHF. DNA for the CDR3: TGTGCCAGCAGTTTAGCCCCGTTGGGGGGAGCTCAGCCCCAGCATTTT.

This chain links TRBV9 with TRBJ2-5; D possibly corresponds to TRBD2 (5 bases). Trimming left V 0 bases short and J 9 bases short, with 18 bases between. Germline V gene sequence: CDR1 SGDLS, CDR2 YYNGEE. The CDR3 totals 15 residues. The CDR3 sequence: CASSVGGGSNQPQYF. The CDR3 DNA reads as TGTGCCAGCAGCGTAGGTGGTGGGAGCAATCAGCCCCAGTACTTC.

Regarding this clonotype: One junction end disagrees with the germline gene, perhaps due to a read error. The chain links TRBV7-3 to TRBJ2-3; tentatively, D is TRBD2 (6 bases). The germline V gene has CDR1 SGHTA and CDR2 FQGTGA. CDR3 length: 17 amino acids. The CDR3 DNA is TGTGCCAGCAGCCACGGGCGGGCGGGGCGTACCTCAGATCCGCAGTATTTT. Translating it yields CASSHGRAGRTSDPQYF.

The chain is built from TRBV7-8 and TRBJ2-3; 9 positions agree with TRBD1. The CDR3 length is 17 residues. J was trimmed by 2 bases and V by 5 bases; bases with no gene match: 11. CDR1 and CDR2 (germline): SGHVS, FQNEAQ. CDR3 in DNA: TGTGCCAGCAGCACAACAGGGGGCTGGACAGACACAGATACGCAGTATTTT. Translation gives CASSTTGGWTDTDTQYF.

There are many counts of this clonotype. The rearrangement joins TRBV5-4 to TRBJ2-1, with 7 nucleotides matching TRBD1. Germline-derived CDR1 and CDR2 are SGHNT and YYREEE (reference sequence). The trim removed 5 bases at V and 5 bases at J, leaving 7 bases unmatched. CDR3 size: 14 residues. CDR3 nucleotide sequence: TGTGCCAGCAGAACTGACAGGGTGGACAATGAGCAGTTCTTC. It specifies CASRTDRVDNEQFF.